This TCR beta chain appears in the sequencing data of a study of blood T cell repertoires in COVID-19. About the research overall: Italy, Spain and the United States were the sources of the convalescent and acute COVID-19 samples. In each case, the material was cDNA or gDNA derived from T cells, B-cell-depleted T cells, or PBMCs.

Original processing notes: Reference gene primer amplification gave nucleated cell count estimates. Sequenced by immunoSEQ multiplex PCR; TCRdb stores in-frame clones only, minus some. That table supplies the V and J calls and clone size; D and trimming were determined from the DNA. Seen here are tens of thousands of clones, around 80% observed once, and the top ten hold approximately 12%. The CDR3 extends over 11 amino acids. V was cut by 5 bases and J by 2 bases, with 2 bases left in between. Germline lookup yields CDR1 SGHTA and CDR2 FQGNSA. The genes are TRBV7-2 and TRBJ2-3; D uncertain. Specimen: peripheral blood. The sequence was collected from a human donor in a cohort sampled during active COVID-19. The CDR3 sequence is CASSHTDTQYF. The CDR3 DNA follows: TGTGCCAGCAGCCACACAGATACGCAGTATTTT.